The T cell receptor beta chain described here comes from a study of T-cell memory formation after mild COVID-19. Overall study context: TCR clusters largely stayed donor specific. Study observations and caveats: The pre-infection memory compartment contained some responding clones, suggesting cross-reactive memory joined.

TCR alpha and TCR beta cDNA libraries with sample barcodes and UMIs came from 5'RACE using constant-segment primers. TCRdb reanalysed the 5' RACE reads using MiXCR and keeps one entry per CDR3 protein. The data show approximately 450,000 distinct CDR3 sequences, around a sixth seen once. Comment on this clonotype: The antigen remains unidentified.

Germline V lookup: CDR1 KGHDR, CDR2 SFDVKD. The junction had 5 bases not matched to a gene; V was cut back by 6 bases and J by 4 bases. The CDR3 has 14 residues. The origin of this receptor is an adult woman who had mild COVID-19 (a few samples of this study predate the infection). Cell type and time point are not known. V and J are TRBV24-1 and TRBJ2-5; TRBD1 agrees at 9 bases. The sequenced sample consisted of PBMCs or a T cell subset sorted from them (not recorded which). The CDR3: CATSTAGQGETQYF. The CDR3, as DNA: TGTGCCACCAGTACAGCGGGACAGGGAGAGACCCAGTACTTC.